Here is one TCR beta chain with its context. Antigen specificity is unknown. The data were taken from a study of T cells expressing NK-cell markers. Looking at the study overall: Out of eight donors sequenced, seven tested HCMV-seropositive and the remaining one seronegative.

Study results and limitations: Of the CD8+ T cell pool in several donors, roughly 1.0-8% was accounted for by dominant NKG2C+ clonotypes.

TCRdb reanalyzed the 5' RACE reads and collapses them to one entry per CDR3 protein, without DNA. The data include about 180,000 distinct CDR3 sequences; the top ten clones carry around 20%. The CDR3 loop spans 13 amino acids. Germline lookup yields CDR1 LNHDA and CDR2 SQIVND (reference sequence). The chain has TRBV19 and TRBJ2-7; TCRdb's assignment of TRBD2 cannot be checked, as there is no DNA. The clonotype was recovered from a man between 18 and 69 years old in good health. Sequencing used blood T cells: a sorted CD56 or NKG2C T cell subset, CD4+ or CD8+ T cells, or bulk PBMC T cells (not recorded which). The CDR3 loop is CASSTGLAGAQYF.